This is a list of T cell receptor beta chains from one sample in a study of T cells after yellow fever vaccination. TCRdb re-analysed the 5' RACE reads in MiXCR, keeping a single row per CDR3 protein. The table has about 96,000 distinct CDR3 sequences, approximately 8.4% seen once; the top ten hold around 17%. Sequencing was performed on CD8+ T cells not binding an NS4B(214-222) dextramer, sorted from PBMCs, taken roughly 14 days after the first yellow fever vaccination. All receptors derive from a man between 18 and 29 years old who received the YFV17D yellow fever vaccine. Both conserved end residues are trimmed from each CDR3. The order of the fields is J gene, V gene, CDR3 protein.

J: TRBJ2-2
V: TRBV4-1
CDR3: ASSQVRATGELF

J: TRBJ1-1
V: TRBV20-1
CDR3: SARHRGNTEAF

J: TRBJ2-1
V: TRBV7-2
CDR3: ASSFVEGEQF

J: TRBJ1-1
V: TRBV29-1
CDR3: SVPGQGVAEAF

J: TRBJ2-6
V: TRBV7-9
CDR3: ASSFPGNVLT

J: TRBJ1-2
V: TRBV27
CDR3: ASSRMRTGGMDGYT

J: TRBJ1-4
V: TRBV20-1
CDR3: SVLGLTNEKLF

J: TRBJ1-6
V: TRBV15
CDR3: ATSPPLVAGGNSPLH

J: TRBJ2-2
V: TRBV29-1
CDR3: SVAPVSVPGELF

J: TRBJ2-2
V: TRBV7-2
CDR3: ASSLVGTNTGELF